These 12 T cell receptor beta chains came from one sample sequenced in a study of human CD4 T cells and Enterobacteriaceae. All CD4+ cells other than CD45RA+CCR7+CD95- naive cells were sorted as memory, over 95% pure. Clones were sequenced by immunoSEQ multiplex PCR, and TCRdb holds only the in-frame ones, with some missing. Of tens of thousands of clones in the sample, 70% to 85% were seen once. The sample consisted of memory CD4+ T cells from blood. All receptors derive from a human donor in good health.

In its sample, this clone was seen a few times. The J gene is TRBJ1-1, the V gene TRBV10-3; D gene ambiguous. The germline V and J ends were trimmed by 5 bases and 2 bases, with 15 bases remaining between them. The CDR3 extends over 15 amino acids. Germline CDR1 ENHRY, CDR2 SYGVKD. The CDR3 DNA is TGTGCCATCAGTCGGGATTCGTCAGAAAACACTGAAGCTTTCTTT. It encodes CAISRDSSENTEAFF.

The chain employs TRBV7-8 and TRBJ2-6; D might be TRBD2 (5 bases). Trimming removed 1 base from V and 0 bases from J, with 10 bases in between. Germline V gives CDR1 SGHVS, CDR2 FQNEAQ. The CDR3 length is 17 residues. The CDR3 protein is CASSLVGRASGANVLTF. The CDR3 DNA is TGTGCCAGCAGCTTAGTAGGGCGGGCCTCTGGGGCCAACGTCCTGACTTTC.

The chain joins TRBV7-9 to TRBJ1-2, with no clear D. CDR3 length equals 12 residues. In germline, CDR1 is SEHNR, CDR2 FQNEAQ (reference sequence). V lost 1 base and J lost 8, with 8 bases in between. CDR3 region: CASSLEPEGYTF. The CDR3 nucleotides read TGTGCCAGCAGCTTAGAGCCAGAGGGCTACACCTTC.

This chain connects TRBV27 to TRBJ2-7; TRBD1 matches at 9 bases. CDR1 is MNHEY, CDR2 SMNVEV, per germline (reference sequence). There are 14 residues in the CDR3. V trimming: 8 bases; J trimming: 3 bases; junction bases outside the gene matches: 8. CDR3 amino acids: CASRFGTGIYEQYF. The CDR3 DNA follows: TGTGCCAGCCGATTTGGGACAGGGATCTACGAGCAGTACTTC.

This chain uses TRBV7-9 with TRBJ2-1; TRBD2 is a possible D gene (6 bases). V lost 6 bases, J lost 9 bases, and 30 bases lay in between. Germline loops: CDR1 SEHNR, CDR2 FQNEAQ (reference sequence). This CDR3 region has 18 residues. CDR3 sequence reads: CASSYSGRDFRSVGEQFF. CDR3 nucleotide sequence: TGTGCCAGCAGTTACAGCGGACGGGACTTTCGTTCGGTGGGTGAGCAGTTCTTC.

In this sample, this clone turned up a few times. The rearrangement links TRBV7-2 to TRBJ1-1; D unclear. The V end was cut by 0 bases, the J end by 0 bases, with 8 bases between. The germline V gene encodes CDR1 SGHTA and CDR2 FQGNSA. The CDR3 consists of 15 residues. The CDR3 sequence: CASSLAPALNTEAFF. CDR3 DNA sequence: TGTGCCAGCAGCTTAGCGCCCGCTTTGAACACTGAAGCTTTCTTT.

This clone was observed once. The chain employs TRBV19 and TRBJ2-7; 10 bases match TRBD1. This CDR3 has 15 amino acids. The germline gives CDR1 LNHDA, CDR2 SQIVND (reference sequence). With V trimmed by 2 bases and J by 7 bases, 8 bases remained unmatched. CDR3 sequence (DNA): TGTGCCAGTAGTATAAGCGACAGGGGGCACAGGGAGCAGTACTTC. Translated, it gives CASSISDRGHREQYF.

This clone is a singleton in its sample. The V call is TRBV19, the J call TRBJ2-2; a possible D gene is TRBD1 (5 bases). CDR1 and CDR2 (germline): LNHDA, SQIVND (reference sequence). Trimming pared 1 base from V and 4 bases from J, leaving 13 bases between. This CDR3 has 16 residues. The CDR3 region is CASSIVATAPTGELFF. The CDR3, as DNA: TGTGCCAGTAGTATAGTGGCGACAGCCCCCACCGGGGAGCTGTTTTTT. Looking up the rest from reference TRBV19 and TRBJ2-2 gives the full variable domain: DGGITQSPKYLFRKEGQNVTLSCEQNLNHDAMYWYRQDPGQGLRLIYYSQIVNDFQKGDIAEGYSVSREKKESFPLTVTSAQKNPTAFYLCASSIVATAPTGELFFGEGSRLTVL.

The rearrangement uses TRBV18 and TRBJ2-3; a weak D match, TRBD1 (5 bases). The V and J ends lost 4 bases and 2 bases respectively, with 16 bases between them. Looked up from germline, CDR1 is KGHSH and CDR2 is LQKENI. CDR3 length: 16 residues. DNA for the CDR3: TGTGCCAGCTCACTCTCAGGGATAGGGGTCACAGATACGCAGTATTTT. Translation gives CASSLSGIGVTDTQYF.

The chain employs TRBV7-7 and TRBJ2-2; possibly TRBD2 for D (5 bases). V lost 0 bases and J lost 3, with 5 bases in between. CDR3 length: 14 amino acids. Germline V CDR1 and CDR2: SSHAT, FNYEAQ (reference sequence). CDR3 amino acids: CASSLAGDTGELFF. The DNA of the CDR3 is TGTGCCAGCAGCTTAGCGGGAGACACCGGGGAGCTGTTTTTT.

This chain joins TRBV11-2 and TRBJ2-5; the match to TRBD1 covers 11 bases. The CDR3 is 17 amino acids. Germline trimming cut 5 bases from V and 5 bases from J; bases unmatched to any gene: 13. The germline V gene has CDR1 SGHAT and CDR2 FQNNGV. Written as DNA, the CDR3 is TGTGCCAGCAGCCGAACAGGGGGACAGGGGGAAGGGGAGACCCAGTACTTC. It encodes CASSRTGGQGEGETQYF.

This chain uses TRBV5-1 with TRBJ1-1; D uncertain. V lost 2 bases and J 1 base, leaving 9 bases between the germline ends. Per germline, CDR1 SGHRS and CDR2 YFSETQ. This CDR3 spans 14 amino acids. CDR3 loop: CASSFMGGNTEAFF. CDR3 sequence (DNA): TGCGCCAGCAGCTTCATGGGAGGGAACACTGAAGCTTTCTTT.